This TCR beta chain was captured by sequencing in a study of blood T cells in healthy people across ages. Whole-study results and caveats: Correlation between TCR beta diversity and naive T cell percentage was strong.

For this clonotype: Its antigen is as yet unknown.

The V gene's germline CDR1 is DFQATT and CDR2 SNEGSKA (reference sequence). V gave up 1 base and J gave up 6 bases; unmatched junction bases: 2. The CDR3 runs 12 residues. A second PCR, run for roughly 6 to 11 cycles, used a sample-barcoded 5' primer plus a J-beta primer mix. Every single cDNA molecule received a tag from a template-switch adaptor with 12 random nucleotides. MiXCR, run by TCRdb on the 5' RACE reads, gives a single entry per CDR3 protein. This sample has over 1,200,000 distinct CDR3 sequences, with around 59% found just once. This sequence originates from a young man in good health. The source material was blood. The V call is TRBV20-1, the J call TRBJ1-2; the match to TRBD1 covers 7 bases. CDR3 DNA sequence: TGCAGTGCTAGAGTTAGGGGGCATGGCTACACCTTC. The encoded protein is CSARVRGHGYTF.